The source of this TCR beta chain is a study of T cells in Graves' hyperthyroidism and ophthalmopathy. Study-level background: At initial diagnosis, before any treatment had begun, peripheral blood was obtained.

Study-level points and caveats: Blood held most thyroid clonotypes expanded above 0.001 frequency.

The CDR3 covers 10 residues. The V gene's germline CDR1 is DFQATT and CDR2 SNEGSKA (reference sequence). V lost 2 bases to trimming and J lost 4 bases, with 3 bases between them. Amplification of TCR beta CDR3 regions was performed using RNA transcripts as template. HTBI primers were employed in a first-round RT-PCR of the TCR CDR3. TCRdb used MiXCR to reprocess the multiplex PCR reads, holding one entry per CDR3 protein. The sample lists around 340,000 distinct CDR3 sequences, about 14% occurring once. This clonotype was counted at least ten times. Its antigen is not known. Sequencing input: blood. This sequence was found in a woman in her 30s with Graves' hyperthyroidism. The chain uses TRBV20-1 and TRBJ2-7; D not certain. For the CDR3, the DNA is TGCAGTGCTAGAACATACGAGCAGTACTTC. This sequence encodes CSARTYEQYF.